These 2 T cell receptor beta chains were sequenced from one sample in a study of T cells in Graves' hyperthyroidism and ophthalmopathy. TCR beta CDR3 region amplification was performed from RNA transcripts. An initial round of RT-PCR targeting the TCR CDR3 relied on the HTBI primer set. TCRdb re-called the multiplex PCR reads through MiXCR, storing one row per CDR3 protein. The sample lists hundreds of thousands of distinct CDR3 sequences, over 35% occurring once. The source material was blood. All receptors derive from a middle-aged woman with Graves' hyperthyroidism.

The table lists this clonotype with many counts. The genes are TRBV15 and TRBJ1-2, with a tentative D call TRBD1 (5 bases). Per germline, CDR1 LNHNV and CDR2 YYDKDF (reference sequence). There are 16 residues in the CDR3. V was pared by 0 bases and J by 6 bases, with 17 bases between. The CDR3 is CATSRDRGTFSDGYTF. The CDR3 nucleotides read TGTGCCACCAGCAGAGATCGGGGGACGTTCTCCGATGGCTACACCTTC.

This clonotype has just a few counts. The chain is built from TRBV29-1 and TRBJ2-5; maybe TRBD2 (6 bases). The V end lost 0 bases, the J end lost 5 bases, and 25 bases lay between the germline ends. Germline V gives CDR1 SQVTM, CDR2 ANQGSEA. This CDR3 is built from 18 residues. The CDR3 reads CSVEDPSSATPRGETQYF. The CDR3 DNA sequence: TGCAGCGTTGAAGACCCTTCATCCGCGACGCCCCGGGGGGAGACCCAGTACTTC.